This TCR beta chain stems from a study of T cell responses to AZD1222 COVID-19 vaccine. Germline CDR1 reads KGHSH; CDR2 reads LQKENI. V lost 4 bases to trimming and J lost 0 bases, with 6 bases between them. The CDR3 loop spans 13 amino acids. The table came from immunoSEQ multiplex PCR; TCRdb's copy has only in-frame clones and leaves some out. The data contain more than 100,000 clones, 90% to 95% of them seen just once; the ten biggest clones take up 4% to 6%. The receptor's source is an adult who received the AZD1222 COVID-19 vaccine. The chain is built from TRBV18 and TRBJ1-1; a possible D gene is TRBD1 (6 bases). The source material was peripheral blood, sampled 28 days after the second AZD1222 dose. The CDR3 loop reads CASSQGVNTEAFF. CDR3 DNA: TGTGCCAGCTCACAGGGGGTGAACACTGAAGCTTTCTTT.